Each of the 30 T cell receptor beta chains below was sequenced from the same sample in a study of T cell repertoires in cytomegalovirus infection. Their recognized antigens are unknown. TCRdb analysed the reads with MiXCR anew, one entry per CDR3 protein. The sample lists fewer than 950,000 distinct CDR3 sequences, approximately 32% occurring once. The source material was cultured CD8+ T cells from PBMCs, sampled from culture after CMV antigen stimulation. Source of these receptors: a human donor in good health (CMV status not recorded). Some clones in this sample may be carry-over from other donors' samples.

The V and J genes are TRBV4-1 and TRBJ2-6, with D maybe TRBD1 (5 bases). CDR3 length equals 20 residues. CDR1 is MGHRA, CDR2 YSYEKL, per germline. V was cut by 0 bases and J by 0 bases, with 18 bases left in between. The CDR3 DNA follows: TGCGCCAGCAGCCAAGAAACGCAGGGCTTTCCGGTCTCTGGGGCCAACGTCCTGACTTTC. It yields the protein CASSQETQGFPVSGANVLTF.

The genes are TRBV5-1 and TRBJ1-1; D is undetermined. There are 18 residues in the CDR3. V was clipped by 0 bases and J by 5 bases, with 23 bases between them. CDR1 is SGHRS, CDR2 YFSETQ, per germline. CDR3 sequence (DNA): TGCGCCAGCAGCTTGGGCAGGATGGAGTATTCGGTGGGGACTGAAGCTTTCTTT. Amino acid sequence: CASSLGRMEYSVGTEAFF.

A remark on this clonotype: A much larger clone is a single base away; this may be a read error. The chain couples TRBV4-2 to TRBJ1-2, with TRBD1 identical over 10 bases. Trimming at V came to 4 bases and at J to 4 bases, leaving 3 bases not matched to a gene. Germline assignment: CDR1 LGHNA and CDR2 YNFKEQ. The CDR3 runs 14 residues. The CDR3 DNA reads TGTGCCAGCAGCCCCGGGACAGGGGCCTATGGCTACACCTTC. Amino acids: CASSPGTGAYGYTF.

CDR3 region: CASRTGGATEAFF. DNA of the CDR3: TGTGCCAGCAGGACAGGGGGCGCAACTGAAGCTTTCTTT. The rearrangement links TRBV7-9 to TRBJ1-1, with 10 bases that match TRBD1. The CDR3 is 13 residues long. Trimming removed 6 bases from V and 5 bases from J; junction bases left unmatched: 3. CDR1 and CDR2 (germline): SEHNR, FQNEAQ (reference sequence).

The gene calls are TRBV9 and TRBJ1-2; 7 bases map to TRBD1. The CDR3 is 16 residues long. Trimming cost V 0 bases and J 1 base; bases outside gene matches: 6. The germline V gene has CDR1 SGDLS and CDR2 YYNGEE. This CDR3 is CASSVVAGGGNYGYTF. The CDR3 nucleotides read TGTGCCAGCAGCGTAGTGGCAGGGGGAGGTAACTATGGCTACACCTTC.

Ten or more counts support this clonotype. The chain is built from TRBV18 and TRBJ1-4, with TRBD1 identical over 10 bases. Germline V gene lookup returns CDR1 KGHSH and CDR2 LQKENI. CDR3 size: 15 residues. The trim removed 1 base at V and 10 bases at J, leaving 6 bases unmatched. For the CDR3, the DNA is TGTGCCAGCTCACCACTCGGACAGGGGGAGAGAAAACTGTTTTTT. Amino acid sequence: CASSPLGQGERKLFF. Together with reference TRBV18 and TRBJ1-4, the CDR3 gives the full variable domain: NAGVMQNPRHLVRRRGQEARLRCSPMKGHSHVYWYRQLPEEGLKFMVYLQKENIIDESGMPKERFSAEFPKEGPSILRIQQVVRGDSAAYFCASSPLGQGERKLFFGSGTQLSVL.

This clonotype was seen a few times. This chain uses TRBV2 with TRBJ1-3; D not certain. The V gene lost 2 bases and the J gene lost 0 bases, with 8 bases spanning the gap. This CDR3 region has 15 residues. CDR1 is SNHLY, CDR2 FYNNEI, per germline. The CDR3 sequence: CASSETRISGNTIYF. The CDR3 bases are TGTGCCAGCAGTGAAACCCGGATCTCTGGAAACACCATATATTTT.

The chain joins TRBV6-6 to TRBJ2-1; 12 positions agree with TRBD2. Germline V gives CDR1 MNHNY, CDR2 SVGAGI (reference sequence). The J segment lost 4 bases and the V segment lost 1 base, leaving 2 bases of the junction unmatched. CDR3 length: 16 amino acids. CDR3 sequence reads: CASSYLLAGGYNEQFF. As DNA, the CDR3 is TGTGCCAGCAGTTACTTGCTAGCGGGGGGGTACAATGAGCAGTTCTTC.

V and J are TRBV6-1 and TRBJ2-7; TRBD1 agrees at 12 bases. The J segment lost 4 bases and the V segment lost 6 bases, leaving 7 bases of the junction unmatched. The CDR3 contains 15 residues. Germline V lookup: CDR1 MNHNS, CDR2 SASEGT. CDR3 sequence reads: CASRGGTGGFYEQYV. CDR3 DNA: TGTGCCAGCAGGGGAGGGACAGGGGGCTTTTACGAGCAGTACGTC.

For the CDR3, the DNA is TGCGCCAGCAGCCACGCGGGACAGGTGAATGAGCAGTTCTTC. Protein sequence: CASSHAGQVNEQFF. This chain joins TRBV4-1 and TRBJ2-1; 8 bases are shared with TRBD1. J gave up 7 bases and V 3 bases, and 5 bases lay outside the gene matches. There are 14 residues in the CDR3. CDR1 and CDR2 from the germline V gene are MGHRA and YSYEKL.

This clonotype was seen only a few times. J is TRBJ2-1 and V is TRBV7-9; 10 positions match TRBD2. The CDR3 contains 17 residues. V shed 5 bases and J 2 bases; nucleotides not matched to a gene: 9. Per germline, CDR1 SEHNR and CDR2 FQNEAQ (reference sequence). CDR3 loop: CASSPTSGESPYNEQFF. In nucleotides, the CDR3 is TGTGCCAGCAGCCCAACTAGCGGGGAAAGCCCCTACAATGAGCAGTTCTTC.

This clonotype was recorded many times. V gene TRBV27 combines with J gene TRBJ2-5; D possibly corresponds to TRBD1 (5 bases). The V end lost 2 bases, the J end lost 5 bases, and 9 bases lay between the germline ends. The CDR3 consists of 13 residues. In germline, CDR1 is MNHEY, CDR2 SMNVEV (reference sequence). CDR3 sequence reads: CASSLGAGETQYF. The CDR3 DNA reads as TGTGCCAGCAGTTTAGGGGCAGGGGAGACCCAGTACTTC.

The chain links TRBV10-2 to TRBJ1-2; D perhaps matches TRBD1 (5 bases). CDR3 size: 13 residues. Trimming removed 8 bases at V and 9 bases at J, with 19 bases between. Germline loops: CDR1 WSHSY, CDR2 SAAADI. The CDR3 reads CASLGVGPMSYTF. CDR3 DNA sequence: TGCGCCAGCCTTGGAGTGGGGCCTATGAGCTACACCTTC.

V is TRBV20-1 and J is TRBJ2-1; 10 nucleotides agree with TRBD2. The CDR3 runs to 15 residues. Germline trimming cut 3 bases from V and 9 bases from J; bases unmatched to any gene: 11. Per germline, CDR1 DFQATT and CDR2 SNEGSKA (reference sequence). CDR3 in DNA: TGCAGTGCTAGGGGGAAAAGCGGGGGGGCCCGTGAGCAGTTCTTC. It yields the protein CSARGKSGGAREQFF.

The J gene is TRBJ1-4, the V gene TRBV7-9; D uncertain. The CDR3 extends over 13 amino acids. Per the germline V gene, CDR1 is SEHNR and CDR2 is FQNEAQ (reference sequence). V was trimmed by 5 bases and J by 7 bases, leaving 11 bases between them. The CDR3 reads CASSPRRGEKLFF. As DNA, the CDR3 is TGTGCCAGCAGCCCCCGGCGAGGTGAAAAACTGTTTTTT.

As regards this clonotype: A much bigger clone sits one base away, suggesting this may be a read error. The chain carries TRBV7-2 and TRBJ1-4; 7 nucleotides agree with TRBD1. The CDR3 has 17 residues. CDR1 SGHTA and CDR2 FQGNSA come from the germline V gene. CDR3 sequence (DNA): TGTGCCAGCAGCTTAACCCACGGGGACAGAAGTAATGAAAAACCGTTTTTT. Protein sequence: CASSLTHGDRSNEKPFF.

The rearrangement uses TRBV4-3 and TRBJ2-7, with 7 bases fitting TRBD2. The CDR3 totals 17 residues. Unmatched junction bases numbered 12, after V lost 0 bases and J lost 4 bases. CDR1 LGHNA and CDR2 YSLEER come from the germline V gene. CDR3 amino acids: CASSQEPPGGGQYEQYF. DNA for the CDR3: TGCGCCAGCAGCCAAGAACCCCCGGGCGGGGGTCAGTACGAGCAGTACTTC.

A note on this clonotype: At one boundary the junction diverges from the germline segment, which might be a read error. The chain recombines TRBV7-7 with TRBJ2-1; 9 bases map to TRBD1. The germline V gene has CDR1 SSHAT and CDR2 FNYEAQ (reference sequence). The CDR3 consists of 15 residues. CDR3 loop: CASSTGTGLSNEQFF. The CDR3 region has the DNA TGTGCTAGCAGCACCGGGACAGGGCTCTCCAATGAGCAGTTCTTC.

This clonotype was observed at least ten times. The rearrangement uses TRBV12-3 or TRBV12-4 and TRBJ1-5; a weak D match, TRBD1 (5 bases). CDR3 length equals 13 residues. The ends were cut back, 2 bases at V and 5 bases at J, with 7 bases in the middle. The CDR3 DNA reads as TGTGCCAGCAGTTTACAGGGACATCAGCCCCAGCATTTT. Residues: CASSLQGHQPQHF.

This clonotype was detected a few times. This chain joins TRBV7-6 and TRBJ2-3, with 12 nucleotides matching TRBD2. The germline V gene encodes CDR1 SGHVS and CDR2 FNYEAQ. The CDR3 has 21 residues. The trim removed 0 bases at V and 4 bases at J, leaving 17 bases unmatched. This CDR3 reads CASSLALRLAGARESADTQYF. DNA of the CDR3: TGTGCCAGCAGCTTAGCCTTACGACTAGCGGGGGCGAGGGAGTCGGCAGATACGCAGTATTTT.

This clonotype has just a few counts. The gene calls are TRBV6-2 or TRBV6-3 and TRBJ1-5; D is perhaps TRBD1 (6 bases). The germline V and J ends were trimmed by 7 bases and 6 bases, with 25 bases remaining between them. Germline V gene sequence: CDR1 MNHEY, CDR2 SVGEGT. The CDR3 sequence is 17 residues long. This chain's CDR3 is CASTQRAGDGLGQPQHF. In nucleotides, the CDR3 is TGTGCCAGCACCCAACGGGCAGGGGACGGGTTGGGTCAGCCCCAGCATTTT.

This clonotype was observed at least ten times. V and J are TRBV12-5 and TRBJ1-5; D is possibly TRBD1 (5 bases). Germline lookup yields CDR1 LGHNT and CDR2 FRNRAP. This CDR3 comprises 15 residues. The ends were cut back, 1 base at V and 1 base at J, with 8 bases in the middle. The CDR3 loop reads CASGLGTGSNQPQHF. Here the CDR3 DNA reads TGTGCTAGTGGTTTGGGTACAGGAAGCAATCAGCCCCAGCATTTT.

V usage is TRBV7-6 and J usage is TRBJ2-7; 7 bases line up with TRBD1. V was clipped by 5 bases and J by 2 bases; unmatched bases: 9. CDR1 and CDR2 (germline): SGHVS, FNYEAQ. This CDR3 contains 15 residues. The CDR3 loop is CASSPPLGTAYEQYF. CDR3 bases: TGTGCCAGCAGCCCCCCTCTAGGGACAGCCTACGAGCAGTACTTC. Variable domain in full (rest from reference TRBV7-6 and TRBJ2-7): GAGVSQSPRYKVTKRGQDVALRCDPISGHVSLYWYRQALGQGPEFLTYFNYEAQQDKSGLPNDRFSAERPEGSISTLTIQRTEQRDSAMYRCASSPPLGTAYEQYFGPGTRLTVT.

This clonotype was seen at least ten times. In DNA form, the CDR3 reads TGTACCGCAGGGGTGAGCAATCAGCCCCAGCATTTT. The encoded protein is CTAGVSNQPQHF. V and J are TRBV28 and TRBJ1-5; TRBD1 might be the D (6 bases). The CDR3 runs to 12 residues. Germline loops: CDR1 MDHEN, CDR2 SYDVKM.

The chain couples TRBV23-1 to TRBJ2-1, with TRBD2 identical over 12 bases. TRBV23-1 qualifies as an ORF whose function is uncertain. Trimming at V came to 0 bases and at J to 9 bases, leaving 6 bases not matched to a gene. This CDR3 comprises 16 residues. The CDR3 spells CASSQSLLAGGGEQFF. CDR3 nucleotide sequence: TGCGCCAGCAGTCAATCCCTCCTAGCGGGGGGGGGTGAGCAGTTCTTC.

The chain has TRBV12-3 or TRBV12-4 and TRBJ1-4, with D possibly being TRBD1 (5 bases). The ends were cut back, 2 bases at V and 5 bases at J, with 9 bases in the middle. This CDR3 is 14 amino acids long. The CDR3 reads CASSLRAGNEKLFF. For the CDR3, the DNA is TGTGCCAGCAGTTTAAGGGCAGGGAATGAAAAACTGTTTTTT.

The chain uses TRBV12-5 and TRBJ2-1, with TRBD2 identical over 14 bases. CDR3 length: 17 residues. CDR1 and CDR2 (germline): LGHNT, FRNRAP. Germline trimming cut 5 bases from V and 4 bases from J; bases unmatched to any gene: 7. The CDR3 region is CASGIGTSGGEYNEQFF. Written as DNA, the CDR3 is TGTGCTAGTGGTATCGGGACTAGCGGGGGCGAATACAATGAGCAGTTCTTC. Supplemented by reference TRBV12-5 and TRBJ2-1, the full variable domain reads DARVTQTPRHKVTEMGQEVTMRCQPILGHNTVFWYRQTMMQGLELLAYFRNRAPLDDSGMPKDRFSAEMPDATLATLKIQPSEPRDSAVYFCASGIGTSGGEYNEQFFGPGTRLTVL.

Here the CDR3 reads CASSQRGGSSTDTQYF. The CDR3 nucleotides are TGCGCCAGCAGCCAAAGAGGTGGGAGTAGCACAGATACGCAGTATTTT. V usage is TRBV4-1 and J usage is TRBJ2-3; D possibly corresponds to TRBD2 (5 bases). CDR3 length equals 16 residues. Looked up from germline, CDR1 is MGHRA and CDR2 is YSYEKL. V lost 2 bases to trimming and J lost 0 bases, with 12 bases between them.

In its sample, this clonotype was seen a few times. This rearrangement joins TRBV7-6 to TRBJ2-3; D call uncertain. Germline V lookup: CDR1 SGHVS, CDR2 FNYEAQ. Trimming removed 6 bases from V and 4 bases from J, with 17 bases in between. The CDR3 is made up of 15 amino acids. In DNA form, the CDR3 reads TGTGCCAGCAGTTCCGCGGTCGCTCGCGCAGATACGCAGTATTTT. It translates to CASSSAVARADTQYF.

This clonotype appeared many times. This chain connects TRBV7-9 to TRBJ2-3, with TRBD2 matching over 11 bases. Per the germline V gene, CDR1 is SEHNR and CDR2 is FQNEAQ (reference sequence). The CDR3 is made up of 21 amino acids. V dropped 3 bases and J dropped 2; count of bases not matched to a gene: 19. CDR3 DNA: TGTGCCAGCAGCTTTCCCCCGTCGGGATTAGCGGGGGGGCTACACACAGATACGCAGTATTTT. Translation gives CASSFPPSGLAGGLHTDTQYF.